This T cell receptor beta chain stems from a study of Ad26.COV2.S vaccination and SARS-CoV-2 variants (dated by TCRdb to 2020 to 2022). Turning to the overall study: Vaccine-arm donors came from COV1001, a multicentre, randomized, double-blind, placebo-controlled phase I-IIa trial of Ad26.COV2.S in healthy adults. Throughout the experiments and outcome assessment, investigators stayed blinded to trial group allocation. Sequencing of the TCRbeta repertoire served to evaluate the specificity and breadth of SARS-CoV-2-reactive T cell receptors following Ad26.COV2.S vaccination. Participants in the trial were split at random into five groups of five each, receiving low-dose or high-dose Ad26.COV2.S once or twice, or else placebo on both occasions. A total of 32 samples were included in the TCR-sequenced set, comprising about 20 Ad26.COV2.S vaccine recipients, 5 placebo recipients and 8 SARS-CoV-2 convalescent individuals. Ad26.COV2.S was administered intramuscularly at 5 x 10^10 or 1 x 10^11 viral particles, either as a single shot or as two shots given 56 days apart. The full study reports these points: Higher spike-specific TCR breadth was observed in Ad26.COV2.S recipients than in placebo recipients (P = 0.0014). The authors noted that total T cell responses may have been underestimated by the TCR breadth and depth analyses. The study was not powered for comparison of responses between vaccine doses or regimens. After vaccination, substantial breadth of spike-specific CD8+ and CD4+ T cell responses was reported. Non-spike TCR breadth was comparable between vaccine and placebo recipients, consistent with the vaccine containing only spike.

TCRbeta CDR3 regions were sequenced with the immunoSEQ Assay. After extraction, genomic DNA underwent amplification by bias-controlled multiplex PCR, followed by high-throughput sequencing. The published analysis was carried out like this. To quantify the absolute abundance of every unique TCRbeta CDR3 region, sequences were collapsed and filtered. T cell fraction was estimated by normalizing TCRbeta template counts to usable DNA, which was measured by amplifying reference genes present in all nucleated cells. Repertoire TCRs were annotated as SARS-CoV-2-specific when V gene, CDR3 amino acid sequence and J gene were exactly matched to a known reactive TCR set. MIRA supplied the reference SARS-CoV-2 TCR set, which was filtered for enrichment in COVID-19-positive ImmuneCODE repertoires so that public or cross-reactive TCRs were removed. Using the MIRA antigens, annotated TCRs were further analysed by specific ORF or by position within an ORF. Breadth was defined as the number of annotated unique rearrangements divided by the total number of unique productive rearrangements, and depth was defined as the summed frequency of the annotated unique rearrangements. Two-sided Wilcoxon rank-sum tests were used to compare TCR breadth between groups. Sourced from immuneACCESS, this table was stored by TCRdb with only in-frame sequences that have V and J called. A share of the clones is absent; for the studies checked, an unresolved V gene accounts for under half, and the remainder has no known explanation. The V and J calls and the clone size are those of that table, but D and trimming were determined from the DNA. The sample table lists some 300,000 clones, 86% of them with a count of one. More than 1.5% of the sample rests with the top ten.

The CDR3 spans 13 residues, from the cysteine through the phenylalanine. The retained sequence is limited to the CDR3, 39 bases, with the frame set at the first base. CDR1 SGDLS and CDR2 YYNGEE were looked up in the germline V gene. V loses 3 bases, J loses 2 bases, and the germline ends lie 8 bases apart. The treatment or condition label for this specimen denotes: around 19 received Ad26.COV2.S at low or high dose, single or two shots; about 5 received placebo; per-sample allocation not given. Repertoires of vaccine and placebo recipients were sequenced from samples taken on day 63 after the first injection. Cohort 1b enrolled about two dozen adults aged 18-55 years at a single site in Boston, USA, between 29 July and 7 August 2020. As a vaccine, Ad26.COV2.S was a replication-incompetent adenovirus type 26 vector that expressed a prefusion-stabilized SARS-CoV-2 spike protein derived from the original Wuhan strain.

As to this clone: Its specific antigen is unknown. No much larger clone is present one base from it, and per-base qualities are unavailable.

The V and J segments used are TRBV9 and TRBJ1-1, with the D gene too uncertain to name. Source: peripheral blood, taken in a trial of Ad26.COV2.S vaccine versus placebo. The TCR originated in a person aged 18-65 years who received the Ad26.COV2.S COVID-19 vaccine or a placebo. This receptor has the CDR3 CASSAEPNTEAFF. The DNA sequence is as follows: TGTGCCAGCAGCGCAGAACCAAACACTGAAGCTTTCTTT. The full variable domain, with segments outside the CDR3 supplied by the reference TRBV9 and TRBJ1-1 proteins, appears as DSGVTQTPKHLITATGQRVTLRCSPRSGDLSVYWYQQSLDQGLQFLIQYYNGEERAKGNILERFSAQQFPDLHSELNLSSLELGDSALYFCASSAEPNTEAFFGQGTRLTVV.